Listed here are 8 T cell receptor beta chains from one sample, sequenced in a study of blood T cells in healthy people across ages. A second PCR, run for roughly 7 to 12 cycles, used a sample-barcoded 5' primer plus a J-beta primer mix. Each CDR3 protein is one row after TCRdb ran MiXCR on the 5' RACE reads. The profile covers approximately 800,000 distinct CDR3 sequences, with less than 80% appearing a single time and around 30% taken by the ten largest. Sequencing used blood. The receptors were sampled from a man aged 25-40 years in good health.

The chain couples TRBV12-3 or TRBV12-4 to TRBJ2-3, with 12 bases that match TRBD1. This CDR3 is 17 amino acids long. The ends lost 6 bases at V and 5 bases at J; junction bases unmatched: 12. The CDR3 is CASSTSGTGGLGDTQYF. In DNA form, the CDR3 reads TGTGCCAGCAGCACGTCCGGGACAGGGGGCTTGGGAGATACGCAGTATTTT.

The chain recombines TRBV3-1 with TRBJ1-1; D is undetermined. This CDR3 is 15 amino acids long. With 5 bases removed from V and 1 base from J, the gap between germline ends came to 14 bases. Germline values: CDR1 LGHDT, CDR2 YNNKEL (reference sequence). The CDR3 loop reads CASSYAGISNTEAFF. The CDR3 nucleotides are TGTGCCAGCAGCTACGCCGGGATTTCGAACACTGAAGCTTTCTTT.

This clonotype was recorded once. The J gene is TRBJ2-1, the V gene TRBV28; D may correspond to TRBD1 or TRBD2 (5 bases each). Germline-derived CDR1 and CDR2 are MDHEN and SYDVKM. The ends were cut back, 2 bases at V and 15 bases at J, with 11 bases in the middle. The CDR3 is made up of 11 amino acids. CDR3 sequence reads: CASSLMGPSFF. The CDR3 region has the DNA TGTGCCAGCAGTTTAATGGGACCCTCGTTCTTC.

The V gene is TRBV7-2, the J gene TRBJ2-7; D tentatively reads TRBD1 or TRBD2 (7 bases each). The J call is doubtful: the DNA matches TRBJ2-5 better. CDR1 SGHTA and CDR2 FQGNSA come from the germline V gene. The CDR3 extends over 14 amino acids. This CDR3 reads CASSARGGPETQYF. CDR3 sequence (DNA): TGTGCCAGCAGCGCCAGGGGGGGGCCAGAGACCCAGTACTTC.

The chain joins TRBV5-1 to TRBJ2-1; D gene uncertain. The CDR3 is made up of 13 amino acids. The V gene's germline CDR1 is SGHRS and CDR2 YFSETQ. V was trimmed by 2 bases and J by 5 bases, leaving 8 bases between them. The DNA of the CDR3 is TGCGCCAGCAGCTTCGACATGAACAATGAGCAGTTCTTC. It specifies CASSFDMNNEQFF.

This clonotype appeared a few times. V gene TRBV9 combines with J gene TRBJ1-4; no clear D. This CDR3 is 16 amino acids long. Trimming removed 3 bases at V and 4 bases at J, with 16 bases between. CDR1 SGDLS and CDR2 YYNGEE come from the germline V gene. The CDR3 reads CASSDAVGLVNEKLFF. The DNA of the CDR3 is TGTGCCAGCAGCGATGCCGTAGGGCTTGTTAATGAAAAACTGTTTTTT.

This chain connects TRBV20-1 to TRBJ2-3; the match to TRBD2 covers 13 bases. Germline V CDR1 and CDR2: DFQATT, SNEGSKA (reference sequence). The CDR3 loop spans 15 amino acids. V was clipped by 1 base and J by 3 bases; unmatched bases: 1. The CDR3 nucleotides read TGCAGTGCTAGAGGGACTAGCGGGGGAACAGATACGCAGTATTTT. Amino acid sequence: CSARGTSGGTDTQYF.

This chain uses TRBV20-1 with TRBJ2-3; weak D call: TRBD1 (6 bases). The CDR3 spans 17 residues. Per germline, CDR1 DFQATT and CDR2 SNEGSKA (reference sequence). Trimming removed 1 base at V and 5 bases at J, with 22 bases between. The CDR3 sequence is CSARVPPRGSPQDTQYF. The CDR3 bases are TGCAGTGCTAGAGTCCCTCCCAGGGGTAGCCCCCAAGATACGCAGTATTTT.